This TCR beta chain was captured in a study of blood T cell repertoires in COVID-19. Background on the study: Sites in the United States, Italy and Spain provided acute and convalescent COVID-19 samples.

Seattle participants joined during active infection and were tracked over time. Methods used by the authors: Reference gene primer amplification gave estimated nucleated cell counts. TCRdb keeps only in-frame clones here, not all; method: immunoSEQ multiplex PCR. The V and J calls and clone size were taken over from that table, and D and trimming were inferred from the DNA. The sample gives 350,000 to 400,000 clones, 65% to 90% of which show up once; just over 7% is in the top ten. The ends were cut back, 0 bases at V and 11 bases at J, with 21 bases in the middle. The CDR3 extends over 15 amino acids. The germline V gene encodes CDR1 SGHNT and CDR2 YYREEE (reference sequence). This clone was found once.

The sequence derives from an older woman with COVID-19, enrolled during active disease. Sequencing input: peripheral blood. The chain combines TRBV5-4 with TRBJ2-7; TRBD1 might be the D (7 bases). The CDR3 spells CASSLAGGIGGGEYF. In DNA form, the CDR3 reads TGTGCCAGCAGCTTGGCCGGCGGCATAGGAGGGGGCGAGTACTTC. Full variable domain (outside the CDR3, taken from reference TRBV5-4 and TRBJ2-7): ETGVTQSPTHLIKTRGQQVTLRCSSQSGHNTVSWYQQALGQGPQFIFQYYREEENGRGNFPPRFSGLQFPNYSSELNVNALELDDSALYLCASSLAGGIGGGEYFGPGTRLTVT.